This TCR beta chain was identified during a study of blood T cells in healthy people across ages. Alongside a J-beta primer mix, a sample-barcoded 5' primer served in a second PCR lasting about 7 to 11 cycles. TCRdb reanalysed the 5' RACE reads using MiXCR and keeps one entry per CDR3 protein. The table records roughly 700,000 distinct CDR3 sequences, about 30% of them present only once. Germline assignment: CDR1 SGHTA and CDR2 FQGNSA. The CDR3 is made up of 14 amino acids. Trimming took off 1 base at V and 7 bases at J, with 14 bases between the two ends. This clonotype turned up a few times. A clone one base away is much larger, so this may be a read error.

The chain is built from TRBV7-2 and TRBJ2-7; maybe TRBD1 (5 bases). The receptor comes from an elderly woman in good health. Sequenced sample: blood. The CDR3 DNA reads as TGTGCCAGCAGCTTAGTGGGCAGGGCTAATGAGCAGTACTTC. Encoded protein: CASSLVGRANEQYF.